Presented here are 22 T cell receptor beta chains from one specimen sequenced in a study of blood T cell repertoires in COVID-19. TCRdb keeps only in-frame clones here, not all; method: immunoSEQ multiplex PCR. The repertoire includes about 180,000 clones, 80% of them detected once, and approximately 6.2% sits in the top ten. The sequenced material came from peripheral blood. These receptors were collected from a man aged 65 to 79 with active or convalescent COVID-19.

V is TRBV11-2 and J is TRBJ2-5; TRBD2 matches 7 bases. Germline assignment: CDR1 SGHAT and CDR2 FQNNGV. V shed 5 bases, J shed 4 bases, and the junction held 4 bases outside the gene matches. The CDR3 is made up of 13 amino acids. The CDR3 protein is CASSPAGVETQYF. For the CDR3, the DNA is TGTGCCAGCAGCCCGGCGGGGGTAGAGACCCAGTACTTC. Full variable domain (outside the CDR3, taken from reference TRBV11-2 and TRBJ2-5): EAGVAQSPRYKIIEKRQSVAFWCNPISGHATLYWYQQILGQGPKLLIQFQNNGVVDDSQLPKDRFSAERLKGVDSTLKIQPAKLEDSAVYLCASSPAGVETQYFGPGTRLLVL.

The chain combines TRBV29-1 with TRBJ1-1, with TRBD1 as a possible D gene (6 bases). The length of the CDR3 is 13 residues. V lost 8 bases and J 1 base, leaving 14 bases between the germline ends. Germline V gene data show CDR1 as SQVTM and CDR2 as ANQGSEA. The CDR3 loop is CSSCVDRNTEAFF. For the CDR3, the DNA is TGCAGCAGCTGCGTGGACAGGAACACTGAAGCTTTCTTT.

The CDR3 DNA reads as TGTGCCAGCAGCTTTTTGATCGGTTGGCGGGAGTCGCGAATGGATACGCAGTATTTT. Translation: CASSFLIGWRESRMDTQYF. The chain joins TRBV5-4 to TRBJ2-3, with TRBD2 identical over 7 bases. V was pared by 2 bases and J by 6 bases, with 21 bases of the junction left unmatched. CDR1 is SGHNT, CDR2 YYREEE, per germline (reference sequence). The CDR3 covers 19 residues.

This clone occurred a few times. This sequence joins TRBV12-3 or TRBV12-4 and TRBJ1-5; 8 bases are shared with TRBD1. J lost 7 bases, V lost 6 bases, and 5 bases had no gene match. The CDR3 length is 13 residues. This CDR3 reads CASRGTGEQPQHF. The DNA of the CDR3 is TGTGCCAGCAGAGGGACAGGTGAACAGCCCCAGCATTTT.

V usage is TRBV7-2 and J usage is TRBJ1-6, with TRBD1 matching 8 bases. The CDR3 loop spans 16 amino acids. CDR1 SGHTA and CDR2 FQGNSA come from the germline V gene. The ends lost 5 bases at V and 10 bases at J; junction bases unmatched: 13. This CDR3 is CASSPSRTGLRSPLHF. CDR3 bases: TGTGCCAGCAGCCCTTCTAGGACAGGGCTTCGGTCACCCCTCCACTTT.

The genes are TRBV29-1 and TRBJ2-3; perhaps TRBD2 as D (6 bases). Trimming took 7 bases from V and 6 from J, leaving 17 bases between them. This CDR3 is 13 amino acids long. Germline values: CDR1 SQVTM, CDR2 ANQGSEA. In DNA, the CDR3 is TGCAGCGGCCAACGGGGACTCAGGGATACGCAGTATTTT. As protein: CSGQRGLRDTQYF.

V is TRBV9 and J is TRBJ1-5, with 7 bases fitting TRBD1. The CDR3 loop spans 14 amino acids. Germline loops: CDR1 SGDLS, CDR2 YYNGEE. V lost 2 bases to trimming and J lost 5 bases; unmatched junction nucleotides: 4. The CDR3 DNA reads TGTGCCAGCAGCGTGACAGGGTCGCATCAGCCCCAGCATTTT. Encoded protein: CASSVTGSHQPQHF.

This chain connects TRBV19 to TRBJ2-1; 11 bases match TRBD2. Germline-derived CDR1 and CDR2 are LNHDA and SQIVND (reference sequence). CDR3 length: 16 residues. The J segment lost 6 bases and the V segment lost 5 bases, leaving 9 bases of the junction unmatched. Here the CDR3 DNA reads TGTGCCAGTAGTCCCTTAGCGGGAGGGCCTGTCAATGAGCAGTTCTTC. This gives the protein CASSPLAGGPVNEQFF.

The V call is TRBV18, the J call TRBJ2-7; 7 bases align to TRBD2. The CDR3 is 17 amino acids. The V gene end was trimmed by 0 bases and the J gene end by 1 base; junction bases not matched to a gene: 9. Germline V gene sequence: CDR1 KGHSH, CDR2 LQKENI. This CDR3 reads CASSPPREAGLSYEQYF. The CDR3 nucleotides are TGTGCCAGCTCACCACCGAGGGAAGCGGGGCTGTCCTACGAGCAGTACTTC.

This clone was seen a handful of times. This chain uses TRBV4-1 with TRBJ2-7; 9 bases are shared with TRBD1. The V segment lost 3 bases and the J segment 4 bases; nucleotides outside the gene matches: 7. The CDR3 runs to 15 residues. The germline V gene encodes CDR1 MGHRA and CDR2 YSYEKL. The CDR3 spells CASSQGQGSMYEQYF. The DNA for the CDR3 is TGCGCCAGCAGCCAGGGACAGGGCAGCATGTACGAGCAGTACTTC.

This chain connects TRBV5-1 to TRBJ1-1; 9 bases are a match to TRBD1. CDR1 and CDR2 (germline): SGHRS, YFSETQ. V was pared by 5 bases and J by 4 bases, with 3 bases of the junction left unmatched. CDR3 length equals 13 residues. This CDR3 reads CASSRDRVTEAFF. As DNA, the CDR3 is TGCGCCAGCAGTCGGGACAGGGTCACTGAAGCTTTCTTT.

The CDR3, as DNA: TGTGCCAGCAGCCAAGCCCCCGGGCAGCCCCAGCATTTT. As protein: CASSQAPGQPQHF. The J gene is TRBJ1-5, the V gene TRBV7-8; D not resolved. The V gene's germline CDR1 is SGHVS and CDR2 FQNEAQ. The CDR3 extends over 13 amino acids. V lost 5 bases and J lost 7, with 12 bases in between.

The chain recombines TRBV4-1 with TRBJ2-2; D is undetermined. CDR1 is MGHRA and CDR2 is YSYEKL in the germline V gene. V was cut by 4 bases and J by 10 bases, with 10 bases left in between. This CDR3 has 12 residues. The CDR3 loop reads CASSRDSSELFF. CDR3 nucleotide sequence: TGCGCCAGCAGCCGAGACTCGTCGGAGCTGTTTTTT.

The chain carries TRBV11-3 and TRBJ2-2, with D uncertain. This CDR3 region has 15 residues. V dropped 0 bases and J dropped 0 bases, with 5 bases sitting between them. Germline CDR1 is SGHNT and CDR2 is YENEEA. In DNA, the CDR3 is TGTGCCAGCAGCTTAGAGGGCTCGAACACCGGGGAGCTGTTTTTT. The encoded protein is CASSLEGSNTGELFF. Full variable domain (missing parts from reference TRBV11-3 and TRBJ2-2): EAGVVQSPRYKIIEKKQPVAFWCNPISGHNTLYWYLQNLGQGPELLIRYENEEAVDDSQLPKDRFSAERLKGVDSTLKIQPAELGDSAVYLCASSLEGSNTGELFFGEGSRLTVL.

The chain uses TRBV18 and TRBJ1-1, with 9 bases that match TRBD1. Germline-derived CDR1 and CDR2 are KGHSH and LQKENI. CDR3 length: 17 amino acids. V lost 4 bases, J lost 1 base, and 10 bases stayed unmatched. CDR3 loop: CASSLRTGEVSNTEAFF. Here the CDR3 DNA reads TGTGCCAGCTCACTACGGACAGGGGAAGTCTCGAACACTGAAGCTTTCTTT.

V usage is TRBV7-2 and J usage is TRBJ1-1, with 7 positions matching TRBD1. CDR1 and CDR2 from the germline V gene are SGHTA and FQGNSA. With V trimmed by 1 base and J by 4 bases, 6 bases remained unmatched. The CDR3 runs 15 residues. The CDR3 coding sequence is TGTGCCAGCAGCTTAGTCGAGTCAGGGGGCACTGAAGCTTTCTTT. Amino acids: CASSLVESGGTEAFF.

The V gene is TRBV5-4, the J gene TRBJ1-2; 9 nucleotides match TRBD1. The trim removed 4 bases at V and 2 bases at J, leaving 12 bases unmatched. Germline V gene lookup returns CDR1 SGHNT and CDR2 YYREEE (reference sequence). The CDR3 has 17 amino acids. CDR3 sequence reads: CASSIGQGRISNYGYTF. The DNA of the CDR3 is TGTGCCAGCAGCATAGGACAGGGGAGGATTTCAAACTATGGCTACACCTTC.

This chain joins TRBV7-8 and TRBJ1-5; D unclear. V was cut by 1 base and J by 0 bases, with 7 bases left in between. Germline-derived CDR1 and CDR2 are SGHVS and FQNEAQ. The CDR3 totals 15 residues. The CDR3: CASSLGGYSNQPQHF. CDR3 nucleotides: TGTGCCAGCAGCTTAGGCGGGTATAGCAATCAGCCCCAGCATTTT.

This chain links TRBV7-9 with TRBJ2-5; D is possibly TRBD2 (6 bases). The CDR3 is made up of 13 amino acids. Trimming took 8 bases from V and 4 from J, leaving 14 bases between them. Germline V CDR1 and CDR2: SEHNR, FQNEAQ (reference sequence). The CDR3 DNA reads TGTGCCAGCCGTTCGGGAGTGAGAGAGACCCAGTACTTC. Translating it yields CASRSGVRETQYF.

The chain combines TRBV4-1 with TRBJ2-1, with D maybe TRBD2 (7 bases). The CDR3 sequence is 17 residues long. Trimming took off 0 bases at V and 4 bases at J, with 16 bases between the two ends. Germline CDR1 reads MGHRA; CDR2 reads YSYEKL. The CDR3 sequence is CASSQDLAGAKYNEQFF. The DNA for the CDR3 is TGCGCCAGCAGCCAAGATCTTGCGGGGGCGAAATACAATGAGCAGTTCTTC.

A few counts support this clone. The J gene is TRBJ2-1, the V gene TRBV4-3; 9 bases fit TRBD1. CDR1 LGHNA and CDR2 YSLEER come from the germline V gene. The CDR3 spans 17 residues. The V gene end was trimmed by 3 bases and the J gene end by 6 bases; junction bases not matched to a gene: 12. This CDR3 is CASSQSLPGQGVNEQFF. The CDR3 DNA sequence: TGCGCCAGCAGCCAGTCACTTCCGGGACAGGGAGTCAATGAGCAGTTCTTC.

The genes are TRBV29-1 and TRBJ2-7, with TRBD2 identical over 9 bases. V lost 8 bases and J lost 0; bases outside the gene matches: 5. This CDR3 contains 13 residues. The germline CDR1 and CDR2 sequences are SQVTM and ANQGSEA. The CDR3 bases are TGCAGCACGAGACTAGCGGCCTCCTACGAGCAGTACTTC. Encoded protein: CSTRLAASYEQYF.